This is a list of T cell receptor beta chains from one sample in a study of vaccination effects on CD4 cells after COVID-19. These receptors have no identified antigens. Some clones are missing from TCRdb's copy, which holds only in-frame ones; the method was immunoSEQ multiplex PCR. The profile shows 20,000 to 30,000 clones, more than 60% of them singletons. The sample in question was CD4+ T cells from PBMCs cultured with HCoV-NL63 spike peptides, obtained after COVID-19 vaccination. The receptor source for this set is a human donor who received a COVID-19 vaccine. Both conserved end residues are part of each CDR3. Fields, in order: V gene, D gene, clone size, J gene, CDR3 protein, CDR3 DNA. The D gene is left open where the match is weak. Part of the rows lack a size; the others show once, few, many or a class for expanded clones.

TRBV29-1	TRBD1	-	TRBJ2-3	CSVGQGGRTDTQYF	TGCAGCGTGGGACAGGGGGGTCGAACAGATACGCAGTATTTT
TRBV12-5	-	-	TRBJ2-3	CASGLQKDTQYF	TGTGCTAGTGGTTTGCAGAAGGATACGCAGTATTTT
TRBV19	-	-	TRBJ2-5	CASSIAISVETQYF	TGTGCCAGTAGTATAGCCATCTCTGTGGAGACCCAGTACTTC
TRBV6-4	-	-	TRBJ2-1	CASSVSVTVGEQFF	TGTGCCAGCAGTGTGTCGGTCACGGTGGGGGAGCAGTTCTTC
TRBV6-1	-	-	TRBJ2-7	CASSDGAYEQYF	TGTGCCAGCAGTGACGGGGCTTACGAGCAGTACTTC
TRBV5-1	-	once	TRBJ1-2	CASSLEATGDGYTF	TGCGCCAGCAGCTTGGAGGCCACGGGCGATGGCTACACCTTC
TRBV19	-	-	TRBJ1-4	CASSIVGAANEKLFF	TGTGCCAGTAGTATAGTTGGAGCGGCTAATGAAAAACTGTTTTTT
TRBV30	-	few	TRBJ2-5	CAWSPGFNRETQYF	TGTGCCTGGAGCCCGGGTTTCAATCGGGAGACCCAGTACTTC
TRBV7-3	-	-	TRBJ2-2	CASSLDTGELFF	TGTGCCAGCAGCTTAGACACCGGGGAGCTGTTTTTT
TRBV5-5	TRBD2	-	TRBJ2-5	CASSSGLAGGQETQYF	TGTGCCAGCAGTTCTGGACTAGCGGGGGGGCAAGAGACCCAGTACTTC
TRBV3-1/TRBV3-2	-	-	TRBJ2-1	CASSQLFGRDRQFF	TGTGCCAGCAGCCAATTGTTTGGCCGGGACCGGCAGTTCTTC
TRBV24-1	TRBD1	-	TRBJ1-5	CATSDRDRDQPQHF	TGTGCCACCAGTGACAGGGACAGGGATCAGCCCCAGCATTTT
TRBV11-2	TRBD2	-	TRBJ2-1	CASSLHYLTGGSYNEQFF	TGTGCCAGCAGCTTACATTATTTAACGGGAGGCTCCTACAATGAGCAGTTCTTC
TRBV13	-	-	TRBJ2-1	CASSSAGTRRNEQFF	TGTGCCAGCAGCTCCGCCGGGACCCGGAGGAATGAGCAGTTCTTC
TRBV20-1	-	-	TRBJ1-2	CSAQDSPGYTF	TGCAGTGCCCAGGACAGTCCTGGCTACACCTTC
TRBV18	TRBD2	-	TRBJ2-1	CASSPGTSGSVDEQFF	TGTGCCAGCTCACCAGGGACTAGCGGGAGCGTCGATGAGCAGTTCTTC
TRBV5-4	-	-	TRBJ1-6	CASSFQVNSPLHF	TGTGCCAGCAGCTTCCAGGTTAATTCACCCCTCCACTTT
TRBV29-1	TRBD1	-	TRBJ1-1	CSAALQGTEAFF	TGCAGCGCCGCACTACAGGGGACTGAAGCTTTCTTT
TRBV4-1	-	-	TRBJ2-3	CASSRIGDTQYF	TGCGCCAGCAGCCGGATAGGCGATACGCAGTATTTT
TRBV14	-	few	TRBJ1-2	CASSQVSSGGYTF	TGTGCCAGCAGCCAAGTGTCCTCCGGTGGCTACACCTTC
TRBV5-6	TRBD1	-	TRBJ2-5	CASSFGSRKGQGSQETQYF	TGTGCCAGCAGCTTTGGCAGCCGGAAGGGACAGGGGTCTCAAGAGACCCAGTACTTC
TRBV11-3	-	-	TRBJ2-5	CASSLSFGGGETQYF	TGTGCCAGCAGCTTATCGTTCGGGGGAGGAGAGACCCAGTACTTC
TRBV5-1	-	-	TRBJ2-1	CASSLVAASSYNEQFF	TGCGCCAGCAGCTTGGTGGCCGCAAGCTCCTACAATGAGCAGTTCTTC
TRBV6-4	TRBD2	-	TRBJ2-3	CASSPILAGGADTQYF	TGTGCCAGCAGTCCAATCCTAGCGGGAGGCGCAGATACGCAGTATTTT
TRBV7-8	TRBD1	-	TRBJ1-1	CASSLARGRTEAFF	TGTGCCAGCAGCTTAGCCAGGGGGAGGACTGAAGCTTTCTTT
TRBV30	-	large	TRBJ1-2	CAWNGGNYGYTF	TGTGCCTGGAATGGGGGTAACTATGGCTACACCTTC
TRBV27	TRBD1	-	TRBJ1-2	CASRWRTGPYGYTF	TGTGCCAGCAGGTGGAGGACAGGGCCATATGGCTACACCTTC
TRBV27	-	few	TRBJ2-1	CASSLLSGNYNEQFF	TGTGCCAGCAGTTTATTGTCGGGCAACTACAATGAGCAGTTCTTC
TRBV6-6	-	few	TRBJ1-2	CASSYQDQGNYGYTF	TGTGCCAGCAGTTACCAAGATCAGGGGAACTATGGCTACACCTTC
TRBV7-9	-	few	TRBJ1-6	CASSLGGGGGSPLHF	TGTGCCAGCAGCTTAGGAGGCGGGGGTGGTTCACCCCTCCACTTT
TRBV19	TRBD2	-	TRBJ2-6	CASSGRGASGANVLTF	TGTGCCAGTAGTGGGCGGGGGGCTTCTGGGGCCAACGTCCTGACTTTC